This T cell receptor (beta chain) was identified during a study of blood T cell repertoires in COVID-19. Study details: Samples of COVID-19 (acute and convalescent) were obtained from the United States, Italy and Spain.

How the authors handled the data: Amplified reference gene primers provided the basis for estimating nucleated cell counts. Method: immunoSEQ multiplex PCR; TCRdb's copy keeps in-frame clones and lacks some. V and J calls and clone size are those listed in that table; D and trimming were worked out from the DNA. The sample contains under 300,000 clones, roughly 89% of which appear only once. Patients of the Seattle cohort, enrolled during active infection, were followed longitudinally. CDR3 size: 14 residues. CDR1 and CDR2 from the germline V gene are SEHNR and FQNEAQ (reference sequence). Trimming took 0 bases from V and 8 from J; bases not matched to a gene: 6.

The V gene is TRBV7-9, the J gene TRBJ1-2, with 7 bases that match TRBD1. Sequencing was performed on peripheral blood. The source of this sequence is an older woman with COVID-19, enrolled during active disease. CDR3 amino acids: CASSLAGTATGYTF. CDR3 nucleotides: TGTGCCAGCAGCTTAGCCGGGACAGCTACCGGCTACACCTTC. Full variable domain (remainder filled in from reference TRBV7-9 and TRBJ1-2): DTGVSQNPRHKITKRGQNVTFRCDPISEHNRLYWYRQTLGQGPEFLTYFQNEAQLEKSRLLSDRFSAERPKGSFSTLEIQRTEQGDSAMYLCASSLAGTATGYTFGSGTRLTVV.